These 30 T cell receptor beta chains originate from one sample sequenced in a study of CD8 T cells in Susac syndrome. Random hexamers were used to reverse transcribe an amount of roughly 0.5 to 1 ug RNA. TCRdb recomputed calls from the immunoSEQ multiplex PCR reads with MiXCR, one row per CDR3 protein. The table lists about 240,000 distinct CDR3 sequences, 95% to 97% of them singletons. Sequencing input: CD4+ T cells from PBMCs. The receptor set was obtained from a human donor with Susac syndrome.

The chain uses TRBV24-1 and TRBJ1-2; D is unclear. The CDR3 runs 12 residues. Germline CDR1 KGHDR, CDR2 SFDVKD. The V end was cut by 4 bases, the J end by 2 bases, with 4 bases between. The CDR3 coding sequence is TGTGCCACCAGTGACTCCAACTATGGCTACACCTTC. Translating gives CATSDSNYGYTF.

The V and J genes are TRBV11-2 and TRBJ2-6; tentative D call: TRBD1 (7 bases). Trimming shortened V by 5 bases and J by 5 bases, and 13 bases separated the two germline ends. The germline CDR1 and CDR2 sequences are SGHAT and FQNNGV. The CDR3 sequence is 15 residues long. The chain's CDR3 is CASSPGGIWANVLTF. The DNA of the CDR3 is TGTGCCAGCAGCCCAGGGGGGATCTGGGCCAACGTCCTGACTTTC.

CDR3 residues: CASSGTTSGRYNEQFF. In nucleotides, the CDR3 is TGTGCCAGCAGTGGGACCACTAGCGGGAGGTACAATGAGCAGTTCTTC. This chain joins TRBV6-1 and TRBJ2-1, with TRBD2 matching 12 bases. Germline V gene lookup returns CDR1 MNHNS and CDR2 SASEGT. V dropped 4 bases and J dropped 4; count of bases not matched to a gene: 5. The CDR3 loop spans 16 amino acids.

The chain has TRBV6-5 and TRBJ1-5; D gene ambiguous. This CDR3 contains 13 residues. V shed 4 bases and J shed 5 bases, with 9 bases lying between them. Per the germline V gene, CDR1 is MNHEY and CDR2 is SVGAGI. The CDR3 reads CASSLDGHQPQHF. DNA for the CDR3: TGTGCCAGCAGTTTAGACGGTCATCAGCCCCAGCATTTT.

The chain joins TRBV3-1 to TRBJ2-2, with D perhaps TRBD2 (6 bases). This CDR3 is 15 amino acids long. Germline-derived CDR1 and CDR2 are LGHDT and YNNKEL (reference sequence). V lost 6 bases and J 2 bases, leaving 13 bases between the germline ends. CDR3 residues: CASRPSGFNTGELFF. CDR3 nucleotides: TGTGCCAGCAGACCGAGCGGGTTTAACACCGGGGAGCTGTTTTTT.

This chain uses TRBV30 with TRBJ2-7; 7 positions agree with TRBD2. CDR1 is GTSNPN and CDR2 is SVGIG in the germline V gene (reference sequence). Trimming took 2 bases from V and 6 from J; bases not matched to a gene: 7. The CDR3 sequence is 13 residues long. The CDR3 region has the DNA TGTGCCTGGAGTCTCGCGGGAGCCGCCGAGCAGTACTTC. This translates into CAWSLAGAAEQYF.

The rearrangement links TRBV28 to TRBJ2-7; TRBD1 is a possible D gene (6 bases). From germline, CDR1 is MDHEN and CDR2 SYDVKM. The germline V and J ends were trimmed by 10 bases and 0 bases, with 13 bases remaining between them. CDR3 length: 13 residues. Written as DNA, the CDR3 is TGTGCCACCAGACAGGCTAGCTCCTACGAGCAGTACTTC. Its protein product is CATRQASSYEQYF.

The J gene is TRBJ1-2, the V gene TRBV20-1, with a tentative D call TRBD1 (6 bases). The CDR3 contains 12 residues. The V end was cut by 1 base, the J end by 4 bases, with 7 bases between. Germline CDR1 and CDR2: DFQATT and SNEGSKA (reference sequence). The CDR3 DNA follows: TGCAGTGCTAGAGCAGGGGCCTATGGCTACACCTTC. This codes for CSARAGAYGYTF.

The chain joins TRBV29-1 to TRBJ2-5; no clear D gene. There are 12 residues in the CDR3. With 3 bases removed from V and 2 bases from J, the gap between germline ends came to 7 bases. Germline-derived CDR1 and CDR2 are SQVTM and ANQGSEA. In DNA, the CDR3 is TGCAGCGTTGACGGGTCTCAAGAGACCCAGTACTTC. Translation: CSVDGSQETQYF.

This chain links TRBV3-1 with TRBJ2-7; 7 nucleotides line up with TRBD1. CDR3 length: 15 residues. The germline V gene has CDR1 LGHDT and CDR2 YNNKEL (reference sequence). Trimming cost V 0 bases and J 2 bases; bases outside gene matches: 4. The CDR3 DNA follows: TGTGCCAGCAGCCAAGATCCGACAGGGCCCTACGAGCAGTACTTC. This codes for CASSQDPTGPYEQYF.

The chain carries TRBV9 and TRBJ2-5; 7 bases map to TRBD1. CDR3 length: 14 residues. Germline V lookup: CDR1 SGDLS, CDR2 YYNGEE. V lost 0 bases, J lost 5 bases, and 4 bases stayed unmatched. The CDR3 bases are TGTGCCAGCAGCGTAGTAGGGGGCGGGGAGACCCAGTACTTC. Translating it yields CASSVVGGGETQYF.

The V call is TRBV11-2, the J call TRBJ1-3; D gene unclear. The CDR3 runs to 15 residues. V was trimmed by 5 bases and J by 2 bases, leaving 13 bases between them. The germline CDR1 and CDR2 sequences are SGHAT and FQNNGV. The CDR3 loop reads CASSPATRAGNTIYF. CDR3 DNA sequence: TGTGCCAGCAGCCCCGCAACGCGGGCTGGAAACACCATATATTTT.

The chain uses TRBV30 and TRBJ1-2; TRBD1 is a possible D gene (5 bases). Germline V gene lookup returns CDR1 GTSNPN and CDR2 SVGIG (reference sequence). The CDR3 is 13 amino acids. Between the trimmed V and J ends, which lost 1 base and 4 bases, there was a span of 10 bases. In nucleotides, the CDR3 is TGTGCCTGGAGTGAAGACAGCCCCTATGGCTACACCTTC. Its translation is CAWSEDSPYGYTF.

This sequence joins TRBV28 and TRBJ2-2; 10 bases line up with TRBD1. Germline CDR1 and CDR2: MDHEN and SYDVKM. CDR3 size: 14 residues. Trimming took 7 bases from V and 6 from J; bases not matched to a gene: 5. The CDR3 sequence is CASTGTGEAGELFF. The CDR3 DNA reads TGTGCCAGCACTGGGACAGGGGAGGCCGGGGAGCTGTTTTTT.

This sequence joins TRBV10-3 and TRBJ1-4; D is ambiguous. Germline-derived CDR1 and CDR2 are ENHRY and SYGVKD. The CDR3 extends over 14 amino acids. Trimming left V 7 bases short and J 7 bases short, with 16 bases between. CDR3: CAIIPGDWCEKLFF. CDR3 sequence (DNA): TGTGCCATCATTCCAGGTGATTGGTGTGAAAAACTGTTTTTT.

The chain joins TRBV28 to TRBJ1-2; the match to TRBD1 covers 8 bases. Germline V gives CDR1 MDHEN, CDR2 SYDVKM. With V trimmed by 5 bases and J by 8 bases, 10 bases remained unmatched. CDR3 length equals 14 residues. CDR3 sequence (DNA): TGTGCCAGCAGTCAAACGGACAGGGCGGGAGGCTACACCTTC. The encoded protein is CASSQTDRAGGYTF.

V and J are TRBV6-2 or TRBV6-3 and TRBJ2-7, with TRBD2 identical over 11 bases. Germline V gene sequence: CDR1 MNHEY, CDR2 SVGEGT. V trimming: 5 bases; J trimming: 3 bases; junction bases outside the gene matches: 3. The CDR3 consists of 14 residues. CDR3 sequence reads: CASSRLAGYYEQYF. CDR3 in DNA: TGTGCCAGCAGTCGACTAGCGGGGTACTACGAGCAGTACTTC.

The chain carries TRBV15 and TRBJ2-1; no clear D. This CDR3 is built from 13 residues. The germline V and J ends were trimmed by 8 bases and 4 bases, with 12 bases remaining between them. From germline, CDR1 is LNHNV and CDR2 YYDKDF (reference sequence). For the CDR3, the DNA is TGTGCCACCGGTTCTAGTGTGTACAATGAGCAGTTCTTC. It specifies CATGSSVYNEQFF.

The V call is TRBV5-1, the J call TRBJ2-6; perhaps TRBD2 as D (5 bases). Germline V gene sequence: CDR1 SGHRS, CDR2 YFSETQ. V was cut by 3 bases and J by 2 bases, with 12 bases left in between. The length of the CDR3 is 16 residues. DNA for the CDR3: TGCGCCAGCAGCTCGGGATATGATACTGGGGCCAACGTCCTGACTTTC. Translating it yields CASSSGYDTGANVLTF. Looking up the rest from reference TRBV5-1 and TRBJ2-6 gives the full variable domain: KAGVTQTPRYLIKTRGQQVTLSCSPISGHRSVSWYQQTPGQGLQFLFEYFSETQRNKGNFPGRFSGRQFSNSRSEMNVSTLELGDSALYLCASSSGYDTGANVLTFGAGSRLTVL.

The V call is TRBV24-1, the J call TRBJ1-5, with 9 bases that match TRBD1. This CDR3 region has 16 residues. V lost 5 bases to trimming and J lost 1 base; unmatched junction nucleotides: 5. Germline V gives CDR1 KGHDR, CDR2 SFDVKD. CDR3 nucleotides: TGTGCCACCAGTGCAAGTGGACAGGGGAGCAATCAGCCCCAGCATTTT. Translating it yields CATSASGQGSNQPQHF.

The CDR3 DNA reads TGCAGTGCTAGAGGGACAAGTAACTATGGCTACACCTTC. Protein sequence: CSARGTSNYGYTF. V usage is TRBV20-1 and J usage is TRBJ1-2, with D possibly matching TRBD1 (5 bases). With 1 base removed from V and 1 base from J, the gap between germline ends came to 7 bases. CDR1 is DFQATT, CDR2 SNEGSKA, per germline (reference sequence). CDR3 size: 13 residues.

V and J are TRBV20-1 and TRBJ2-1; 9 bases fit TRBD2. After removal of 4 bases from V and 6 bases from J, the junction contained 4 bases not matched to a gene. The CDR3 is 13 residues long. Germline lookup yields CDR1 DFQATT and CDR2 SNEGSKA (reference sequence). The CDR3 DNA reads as TGCAGTGCTACCCGGACTAGCGTCAATGAGCAGTTCTTC. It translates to CSATRTSVNEQFF.

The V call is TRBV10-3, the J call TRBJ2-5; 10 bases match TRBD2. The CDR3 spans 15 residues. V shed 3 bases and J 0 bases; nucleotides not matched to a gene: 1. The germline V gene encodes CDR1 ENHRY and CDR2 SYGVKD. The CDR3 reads CAISDGTSDQETQYF. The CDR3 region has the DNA TGTGCCATCAGTGACGGGACTAGCGACCAAGAGACCCAGTACTTC.

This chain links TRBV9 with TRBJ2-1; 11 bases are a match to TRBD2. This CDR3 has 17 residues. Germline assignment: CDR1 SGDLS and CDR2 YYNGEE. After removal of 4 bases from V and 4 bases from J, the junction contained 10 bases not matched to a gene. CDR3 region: CASSRRLLAGGYNEQFF. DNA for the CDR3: TGTGCCAGCAGCCGAAGACTCCTAGCGGGAGGATACAATGAGCAGTTCTTC. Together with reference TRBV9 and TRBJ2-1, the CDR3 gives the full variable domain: DSGVTQTPKHLITATGQRVTLRCSPRSGDLSVYWYQQSLDQGLQFLIQYYNGEERAKGNILERFSAQQFPDLHSELNLSSLELGDSALYFCASSRRLLAGGYNEQFFGPGTRLTVL.

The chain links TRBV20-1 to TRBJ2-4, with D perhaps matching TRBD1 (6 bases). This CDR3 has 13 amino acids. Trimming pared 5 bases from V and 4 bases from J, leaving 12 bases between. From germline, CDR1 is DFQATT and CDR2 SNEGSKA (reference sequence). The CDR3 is CSAGTQGKNIQYF. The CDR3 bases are TGCAGTGCTGGAACACAGGGAAAAAACATTCAGTACTTC.

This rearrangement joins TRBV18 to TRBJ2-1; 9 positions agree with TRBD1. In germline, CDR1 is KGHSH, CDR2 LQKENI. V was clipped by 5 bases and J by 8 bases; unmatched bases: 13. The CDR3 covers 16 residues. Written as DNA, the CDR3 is TGTGCCAGCTCATCGATCTCCGGGACAGGGTCGGATGAGCAGTTCTTC. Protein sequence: CASSSISGTGSDEQFF.

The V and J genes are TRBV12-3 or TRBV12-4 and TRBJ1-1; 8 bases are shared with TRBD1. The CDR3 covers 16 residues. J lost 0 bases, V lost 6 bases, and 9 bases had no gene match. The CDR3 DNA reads TGTGCCAGCAGCCGAACGACAGGGGTTATGAACACTGAAGCTTTCTTT. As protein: CASSRTTGVMNTEAFF.

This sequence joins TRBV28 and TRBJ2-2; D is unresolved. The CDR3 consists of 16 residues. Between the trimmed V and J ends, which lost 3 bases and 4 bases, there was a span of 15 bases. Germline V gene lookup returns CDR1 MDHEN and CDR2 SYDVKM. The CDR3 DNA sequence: TGTGCCAGCAGTTTCCCCACAAGAACGGTCACCGGGGAGCTGTTTTTT. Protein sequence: CASSFPTRTVTGELFF.

CDR3 nucleotides: TGTGCCAGCAGCCAAGGTGGATTCCGGTACTTC. Its translation: CASSQGGFRYF. The chain recombines TRBV3-1 with TRBJ2-7; D unclear. Germline CDR1 is LGHDT and CDR2 is YNNKEL (reference sequence). Trimming removed 1 base at V and 12 bases at J, with 10 bases between. The CDR3 is 11 amino acids.

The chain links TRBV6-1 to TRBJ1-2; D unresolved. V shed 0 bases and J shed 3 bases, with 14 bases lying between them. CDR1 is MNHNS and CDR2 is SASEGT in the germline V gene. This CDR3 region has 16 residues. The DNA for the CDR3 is TGTGCCAGCAGTGAAGCGCTGACGGAGGCCCACTATGGCTACACCTTC. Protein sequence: CASSEALTEAHYGYTF.